The TCR beta chain under discussion was sequenced for a study of T cell responses to AZD1222 COVID-19 vaccine. This CDR3 comprises 17 residues. Trimming left V 4 bases short and J 4 bases short, with 20 bases between. Germline V gives CDR1 SGHTA, CDR2 FQGNSA. The analysis combined second doses at about 4 or about 12 weeks. This table comes from immunoSEQ multiplex PCR, and its TCRdb copy is limited to in-frame clones, with some not included. The top ten clones hold less than 6.5% of a sample with 80,000 to 100,000 clones, 86% of them seen once. Sequenced here: peripheral blood, sampled 28 days after the second AZD1222 dose. This chain connects TRBV7-2 to TRBJ1-3, with D possibly matching TRBD1 (5 bases). The clonotype originates from an adult who received the AZD1222 COVID-19 vaccine. This CDR3 is CASSSILTGVAGNTIYF. DNA for the CDR3: TGTGCCAGCAGCTCCATTCTGACGGGGGTAGCAGGAAACACCATATATTTT.